These 15 T cell receptor beta chains were sequenced from one sample in a study of cytomegalovirus exposure and HLA in healthy donors. The PCR used 60 Vbeta and 13 Jbeta primers. Sequencing was performed with immunoSEQ multiplex PCR; in TCRdb, only in-frame clones are kept and a portion is missing. The sample comprises roughly 98,000 clones, roughly 80% of which are singletons, and 1.5% to 2.5% rests with the top ten. Material: PBMCs. Receptor source: a man aged 35-49 years in good health and CMV-seronegative.

The gene calls are TRBV5-1 and TRBJ1-1, with TRBD1 as a possible D gene (6 bases). The V end was cut by 0 bases, the J end by 5 bases, with 14 bases between. Per germline, CDR1 SGHRS and CDR2 YFSETQ. This CDR3 spans 15 amino acids. The CDR3 sequence: CASSLEGGARTEAFF. The DNA for the CDR3 is TGCGCCAGCAGCTTGGAAGGGGGGGCGAGGACTGAAGCTTTCTTT.

The chain couples TRBV7-2 to TRBJ2-5; no reliable D call. Germline V lookup: CDR1 SGHTA, CDR2 FQGNSA. This CDR3 has 15 amino acids. V dropped 4 bases and J dropped 2 bases, with 14 bases sitting between them. In DNA, the CDR3 is TGTGCCAGCAGCTACGGCAACAGCTTACAAGAGACCCAGTACTTC. Protein product: CASSYGNSLQETQYF.

This chain links TRBV7-6 with TRBJ1-3; 7 nucleotides align to TRBD1. Unmatched junction bases numbered 12, after V lost 3 bases and J lost 4 bases. The CDR3 is made up of 17 amino acids. Germline V gene lookup returns CDR1 SGHVS and CDR2 FNYEAQ. CDR3 nucleotide sequence: TGTGCCAGCAGCTTGTGGACAGGCCCCGGGGCAGGAAACACCATATATTTT. The encoded protein is CASSLWTGPGAGNTIYF.

V and J are TRBV7-9 and TRBJ1-3; tentatively, D is TRBD1 (5 bases). V shed 8 bases and J shed 2 bases, with 13 bases lying between them. The CDR3 loop spans 14 amino acids. Germline V gene lookup returns CDR1 SEHNR and CDR2 FQNEAQ (reference sequence). CDR3 sequence (DNA): TGTGCCAGCCCGGGGGGAAGCGCTGGAAACACCATATATTTT. Amino acids: CASPGGSAGNTIYF.

Of note for this clone: Relative to the germline gene, one junction end is altered; a read error may explain this. The gene calls are TRBV7-9 and TRBJ1-1; 7 nucleotides line up with TRBD1. The germline V gene encodes CDR1 SEHNR and CDR2 FQNEAQ (reference sequence). The CDR3 has 17 amino acids. CDR3 sequence: CSSSPRSGTVMNTEAFF. In DNA form, the CDR3 reads TGTTCCAGCAGCCCCCGCTCCGGGACAGTGATGAACACTGAAGCTTTCTTT.

The CDR3 spells CASSDSGLPITYEQYF. CDR3 nucleotides: TGTGCCAGCAGTGACAGCGGACTCCCGATAACCTACGAGCAGTACTTC. This chain uses TRBV2 with TRBJ2-7; TRBD2 is a possible D gene (5 bases). Trimming removed 3 bases from V and 2 bases from J, with 17 bases in between. CDR3 size: 16 residues. Germline V lookup: CDR1 SNHLY, CDR2 FYNNEI.

The chain couples TRBV28 to TRBJ2-7, with 7 bases aligning to TRBD2. The CDR3 length is 15 residues. Losses at the gene ends were 5 bases for V and 0 bases for J; bases not matched to a gene: 7. Germline V gene sequence: CDR1 MDHEN, CDR2 SYDVKM. The CDR3 nucleotides read TGTGCCAGCAGTCACCGGGACTATCCCTCCTACGAGCAGTACTTC. Translated, it gives CASSHRDYPSYEQYF.

This chain links TRBV6-1 with TRBJ2-2; 11 positions match TRBD1. Germline CDR1 reads MNHNS; CDR2 reads SASEGT. The CDR3 sequence is 14 residues long. Losses at the gene ends were 6 bases for V and 6 bases for J; bases not matched to a gene: 3. The CDR3 nucleotides are TGTGCCAGCAGCCGGGACAGGGGGTCCGGGGAGCTGTTTTTT. Residues: CASSRDRGSGELFF.

The chain links TRBV27 to TRBJ2-7, with 10 bases aligning to TRBD1. This CDR3 comprises 14 residues. Germline trimming cut 5 bases from V and 2 bases from J; bases unmatched to any gene: 3. Germline assignment: CDR1 MNHEY and CDR2 SMNVEV (reference sequence). The CDR3 reads CASSRQGAPYEQYF. Here the CDR3 DNA reads TGTGCCAGCAGTCGACAGGGGGCCCCCTACGAGCAGTACTTC.

This clone has only one observation. The chain uses TRBV28 and TRBJ2-2; 8 bases align to TRBD2. Germline V CDR1 and CDR2: MDHEN, SYDVKM. The CDR3 is 15 residues long. Trimming at V came to 3 bases and at J to 4 bases, leaving 4 bases not matched to a gene. The CDR3 DNA is TGTGCCAGCAGTTTTGGCGGGGGGCCCACCGGGGAGCTGTTTTTT. Translation gives CASSFGGGPTGELFF.

This clone was seen more than once but under ten times. The chain recombines TRBV11-2 with TRBJ2-7; D ambiguous. This CDR3 has 12 amino acids. Germline V gives CDR1 SGHAT, CDR2 FQNNGV. Trimming took off 1 base at V and 3 bases at J, with 4 bases between the two ends. The CDR3 loop is CASSLAFYEQYF. The CDR3 DNA is TGTGCCAGCAGCTTAGCTTTCTACGAGCAGTACTTC.

The genes are TRBV4-1 and TRBJ2-7; 14 bases align to TRBD2. With 3 bases clipped from V and 2 bases from J, the junction kept 3 bases outside the gene matches. The CDR3 loop spans 16 amino acids. CDR1 is MGHRA and CDR2 is YSYEKL in the germline V gene. DNA for the CDR3: TGCGCCAGCAGCCAGGGACTAGCGGGAGTCACCTACGAGCAGTACTTC. Translation: CASSQGLAGVTYEQYF.

V and J are TRBV5-5 and TRBJ1-2; perhaps TRBD1 as D (6 bases). This CDR3 has 15 residues. With 3 bases removed from V and 4 bases from J, the gap between germline ends came to 16 bases. Germline loops: CDR1 SGHKS, CDR2 YYEKEE (reference sequence). The CDR3 sequence is CASSSQTGSSYGYTF. Here the CDR3 DNA reads TGTGCCAGCAGCTCACAGACAGGTTCCAGCTATGGCTACACCTTC.

The chain is built from TRBV5-1 and TRBJ1-1, with D possibly matching TRBD1 (6 bases). CDR1 and CDR2 (germline): SGHRS, YFSETQ. The CDR3 totals 18 residues. V lost 4 bases and J lost 5, with 27 bases in between. In DNA form, the CDR3 reads TGCGCCAGCAGCGTTGGACAGAGGGAGAGTACGGCGATGACTGAAGCTTTCTTT. Amino acids: CASSVGQRESTAMTEAFF.

This rearrangement joins TRBV29-1 to TRBJ1-4; the match to TRBD1 covers 12 bases. Trimming cost V 7 bases and J 8 bases; bases outside gene matches: 5. The germline gives CDR1 SQVTM, CDR2 ANQGSEA. The CDR3 has 13 residues. CDR3 bases: TGCAGCGGAGGGACAGGGGGCGAGGAAAAACTGTTTTTT. It translates to CSGGTGGEEKLFF.